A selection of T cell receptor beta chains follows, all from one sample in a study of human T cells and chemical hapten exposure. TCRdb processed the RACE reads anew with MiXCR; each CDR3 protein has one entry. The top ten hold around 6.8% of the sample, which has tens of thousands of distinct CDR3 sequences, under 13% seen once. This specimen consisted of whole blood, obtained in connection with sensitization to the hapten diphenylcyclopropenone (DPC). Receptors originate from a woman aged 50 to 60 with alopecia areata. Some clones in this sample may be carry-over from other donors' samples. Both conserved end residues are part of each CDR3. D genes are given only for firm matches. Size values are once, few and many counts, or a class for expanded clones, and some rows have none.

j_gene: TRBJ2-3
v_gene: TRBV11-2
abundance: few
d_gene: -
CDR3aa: CASSPQTRQIFSHTDTQYF
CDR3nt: TGTGCCAGCAGCCCACAGACTCGTCAGATCTTTTCACACACAGATACGCAGTATTTT

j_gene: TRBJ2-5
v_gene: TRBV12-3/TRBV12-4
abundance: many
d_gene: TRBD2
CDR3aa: CASSPRTSPKGTQYF
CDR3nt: TGTGCCAGCAGTCCAAGGACTAGTCCAAAAGGGACCCAGTACTTC

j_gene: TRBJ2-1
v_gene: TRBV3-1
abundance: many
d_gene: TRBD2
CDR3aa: CASSPYPHLAWEGSHNEQFF
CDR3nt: TGTGCCAGCAGCCCCTACCCCCACTTAGCTTGGGAGGGGAGTCACAATGAGCAGTTCTTC

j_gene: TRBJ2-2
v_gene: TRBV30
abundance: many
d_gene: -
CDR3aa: CAWRGMSAEVNTGELFF
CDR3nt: TGTGCCTGGAGGGGGATGTCGGCGGAAGTGAACACCGGGGAGCTGTTTTTT

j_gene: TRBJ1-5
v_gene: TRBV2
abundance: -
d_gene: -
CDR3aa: CATAWDSNQPQHF
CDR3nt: TGTGCCACCGCGTGGGACAGCAATCAGCCCCAGCATTTT

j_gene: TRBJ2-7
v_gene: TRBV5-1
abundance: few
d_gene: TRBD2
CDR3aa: CASSLAGERSYEQYF
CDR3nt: TGCGCCAGCAGCTTAGCGGGAGAGAGGTCTTACGAGCAGTACTTC

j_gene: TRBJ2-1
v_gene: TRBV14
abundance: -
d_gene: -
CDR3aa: CASSQDYERIYNEQFF
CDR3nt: TGTGCCAGCAGCCAAGATTACGAAAGGATCTACAATGAGCAGTTCTTC

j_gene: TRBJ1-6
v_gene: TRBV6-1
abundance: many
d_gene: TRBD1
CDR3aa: CASSLDRGSSPLHF
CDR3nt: TGTGCCAGCAGCCTCGACAGGGGGAGTTCACCCCTCCACTTT

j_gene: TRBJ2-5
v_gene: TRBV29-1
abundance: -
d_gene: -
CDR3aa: CSVLRDRETQYF
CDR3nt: TGCAGCGTCCTCCGGGACCGGGAGACCCAGTACTTC

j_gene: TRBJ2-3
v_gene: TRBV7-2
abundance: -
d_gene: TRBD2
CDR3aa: CASSRSAGVADTQYF
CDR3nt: TGTGCCAGCAGTCGCTCGGCGGGAGTCGCAGATACGCAGTATTTT

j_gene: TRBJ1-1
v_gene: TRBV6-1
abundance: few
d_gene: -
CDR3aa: CASRPSQLNTEAFF
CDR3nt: TGTGCCAGCAGACCCTCTCAGTTGAACACTGAAGCTTTCTTT

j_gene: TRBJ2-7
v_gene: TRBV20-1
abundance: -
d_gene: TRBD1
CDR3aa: CSARDPQGTGEQYF
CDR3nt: TGCAGTGCTAGAGACCCACAGGGGACGGGGGAGCAGTACTTC

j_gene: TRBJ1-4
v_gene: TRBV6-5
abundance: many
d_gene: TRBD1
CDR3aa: CASSYSTRGQGKEKLFF
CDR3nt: TGTGCCAGCAGTTATTCCACAAGGGGACAGGGGAAAGAAAAACTGTTTTTT

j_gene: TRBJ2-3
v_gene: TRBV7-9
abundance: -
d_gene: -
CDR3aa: CASSLYARTDTQYF
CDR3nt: TGTGCCAGCAGCTTATATGCGCGCACAGATACGCAGTATTTT

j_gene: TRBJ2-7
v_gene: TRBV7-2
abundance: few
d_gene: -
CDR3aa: CASSIGVGPYEQYF
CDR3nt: TGTGCCAGCAGCATCGGAGTCGGGCCTTACGAGCAGTACTTC

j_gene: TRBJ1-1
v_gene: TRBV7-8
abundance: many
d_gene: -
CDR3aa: CASNPTGYDEAFF
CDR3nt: TGTGCCAGCAACCCTACAGGGTACGACGAAGCTTTCTTT

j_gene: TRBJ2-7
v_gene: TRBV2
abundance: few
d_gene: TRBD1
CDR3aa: CASSPAGGGEEQYF
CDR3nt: TGTGCCAGCAGTCCGGCAGGGGGCGGGGAAGAGCAGTACTTC

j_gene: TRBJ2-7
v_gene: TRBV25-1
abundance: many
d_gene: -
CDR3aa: CASGRESPYEQYF
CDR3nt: TGTGCCAGTGGGCGGGAATCCCCCTACGAGCAGTACTTC

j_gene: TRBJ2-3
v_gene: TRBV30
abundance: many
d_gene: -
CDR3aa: CAWSARQFSTDTQYF
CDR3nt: TGTGCCTGGAGTGCCAGACAGTTTTCGACAGATACGCAGTATTTT

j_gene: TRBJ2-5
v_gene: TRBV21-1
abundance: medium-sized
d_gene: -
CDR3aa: CASSKEFGYF
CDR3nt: TGTGCCAGCAGCAAAGAATTTGGGTACTTC

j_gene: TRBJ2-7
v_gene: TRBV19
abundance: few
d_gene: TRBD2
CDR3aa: CASSPEPRLAGYEQYF
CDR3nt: TGTGCCAGTAGTCCTGAACCTCGGCTAGCGGGCTACGAGCAGTACTTC

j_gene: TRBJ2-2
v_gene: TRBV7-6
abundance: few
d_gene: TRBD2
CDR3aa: CASSIASRLAGGSAGELFF
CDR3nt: TGTGCCAGCAGCATAGCTAGCAGACTAGCGGGAGGTTCGGCCGGGGAGCTGTTTTTT

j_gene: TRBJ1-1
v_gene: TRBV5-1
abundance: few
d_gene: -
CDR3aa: CASSLAGVYLNTEAFF
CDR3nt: TGCGCCAGCAGCTTGGCTGGGGTGTATCTGAACACTGAAGCTTTCTTT

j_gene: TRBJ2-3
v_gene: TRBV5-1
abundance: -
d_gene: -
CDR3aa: CASGTGGLTNTQYF
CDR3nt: TGCGCCAGCGGAACCGGGGGTCTCACAAATACGCAGTATTTT

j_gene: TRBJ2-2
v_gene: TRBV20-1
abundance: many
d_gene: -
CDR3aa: CSARSLGAGELFF
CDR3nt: TGCAGTGCTAGATCCCTGGGTGCCGGGGAGCTGTTTTTT

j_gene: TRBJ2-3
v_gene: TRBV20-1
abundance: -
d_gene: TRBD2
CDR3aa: CSALAVTDTQYF
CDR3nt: TGCAGTGCTCTAGCGGTCACAGATACGCAGTATTTT

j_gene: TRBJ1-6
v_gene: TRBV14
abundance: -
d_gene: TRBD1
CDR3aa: CASSTTGRNSPLHF
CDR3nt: TGTGCCAGCAGCACGACAGGGCGCAATTCACCCCTCCACTTT

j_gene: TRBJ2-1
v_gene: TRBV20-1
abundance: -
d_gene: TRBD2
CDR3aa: CSARVLREGFYNEQFF
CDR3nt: TGCAGTGCTAGAGTATTGCGGGAGGGATTCTACAATGAGCAGTTCTTC

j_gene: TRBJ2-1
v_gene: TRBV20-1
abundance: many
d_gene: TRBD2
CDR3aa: CSARDTGGTYNEQFF
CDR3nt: TGCAGTGCTAGAGATACGGGAGGAACCTACAATGAGCAGTTCTTC

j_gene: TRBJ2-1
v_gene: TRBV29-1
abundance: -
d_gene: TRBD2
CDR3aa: CSAGTSGGGEQFF
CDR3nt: TGCAGCGCCGGGACTAGCGGAGGCGGTGAGCAGTTCTTC

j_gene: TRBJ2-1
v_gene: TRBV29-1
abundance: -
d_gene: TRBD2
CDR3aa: CSAVSGSSYNEQFF
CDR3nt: TGCAGCGCTGTTAGCGGGAGCTCCTACAATGAGCAGTTCTTC

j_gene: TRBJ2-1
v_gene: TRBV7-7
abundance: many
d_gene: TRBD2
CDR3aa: CASSLGLADNEQFF
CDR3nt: TGTGCCAGCAGCTTGGGACTAGCGGACAATGAGCAGTTCTTC

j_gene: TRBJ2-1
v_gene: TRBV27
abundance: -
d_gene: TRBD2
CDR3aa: CARPGLAEDNEQFF
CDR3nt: TGTGCCAGACCGGGACTAGCGGAGGACAATGAGCAGTTCTTC

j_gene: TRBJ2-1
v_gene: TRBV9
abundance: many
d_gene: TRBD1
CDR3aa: CASSGTGGLGYYNEQFF
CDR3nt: TGTGCCAGCAGTGGGACAGGGGGACTGGGCTACTACAATGAGCAGTTCTTC

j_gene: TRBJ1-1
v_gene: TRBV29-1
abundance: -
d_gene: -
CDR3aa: CSGDTNTEAFF
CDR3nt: TGCAGCGGGGACACCAACACTGAAGCTTTCTTT

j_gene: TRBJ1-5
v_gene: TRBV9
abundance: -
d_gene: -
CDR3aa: CASSVGLNQPQHF
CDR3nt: TGTGCCAGCAGCGTAGGACTAAACCAGCCCCAGCATTTT

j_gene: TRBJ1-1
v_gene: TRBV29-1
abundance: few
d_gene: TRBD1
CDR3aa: CSVDEGAIGTEAFF
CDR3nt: TGCAGCGTTGATGAGGGGGCGATTGGCACTGAAGCTTTCTTT

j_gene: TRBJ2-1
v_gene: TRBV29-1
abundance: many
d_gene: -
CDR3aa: CSVGFGRAYNEQFF
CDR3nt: TGCAGCGTGGGTTTCGGCAGGGCCTACAATGAGCAGTTCTTC

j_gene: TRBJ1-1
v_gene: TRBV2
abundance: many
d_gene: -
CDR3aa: CASRPLQGLNTEAFF
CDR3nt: TGTGCCAGCAGACCGCTTCAGGGCTTGAACACTGAAGCTTTCTTT

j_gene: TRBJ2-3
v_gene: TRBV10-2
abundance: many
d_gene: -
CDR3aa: CASSAVGAATDTQYF
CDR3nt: TGCGCCAGCAGTGCGGTGGGAGCTGCGACAGATACGCAGTATTTT

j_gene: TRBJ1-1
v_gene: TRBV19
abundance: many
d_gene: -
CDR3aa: CASSDSMNTEAFF
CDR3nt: TGTGCCAGTAGTGACTCGATGAACACTGAAGCTTTCTTT

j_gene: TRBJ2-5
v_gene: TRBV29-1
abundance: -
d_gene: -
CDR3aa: CSVGGEETQYF
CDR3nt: TGCAGCGTTGGGGGGGAGGAGACCCAGTACTTC

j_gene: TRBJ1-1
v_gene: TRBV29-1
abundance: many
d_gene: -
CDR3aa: CSVERGPEAFF
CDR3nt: TGCAGCGTTGAAAGGGGACCTGAAGCTTTCTTT

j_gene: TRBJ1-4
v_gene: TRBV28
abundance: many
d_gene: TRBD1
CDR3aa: CASSGGQGIGKLFF
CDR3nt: TGTGCCAGCAGTGGTGGACAGGGGATAGGAAAACTGTTTTTT

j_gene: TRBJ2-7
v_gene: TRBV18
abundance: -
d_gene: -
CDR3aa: CASSPRGRVSEQYF
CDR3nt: TGTGCCAGCTCACCACGTGGGCGGGTAAGCGAGCAGTACTTC

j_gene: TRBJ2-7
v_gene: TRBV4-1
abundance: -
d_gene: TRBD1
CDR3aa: CASSQDRDQRGLEQYF
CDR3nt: TGCGCCAGCAGCCAAGATCGGGACCAAAGGGGGCTGGAGCAGTACTTC

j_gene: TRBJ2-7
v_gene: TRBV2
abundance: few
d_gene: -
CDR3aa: CASSERAYEQYF
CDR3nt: TGTGCCAGCAGTGAACGCGCCTACGAGCAGTACTTC

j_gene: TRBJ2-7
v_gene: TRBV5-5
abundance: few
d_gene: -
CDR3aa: CASSSTYEQYF
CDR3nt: TGTGCCAGCAGCTCCACCTACGAGCAGTACTTC